Presented here are 4 T cell receptor beta chains from one specimen sequenced in a study of blood T cell repertoires in COVID-19 (TCRdb year 2020). Receptor libraries were prepared by the immunoSEQ multiplex PCR assay. TCRdb took over this immuneACCESS table, retaining in-frame rearrangements with V and J assigned. Such tables are incomplete; in checked studies, under half of the missing clones stem from an unresolved V gene, and the remainder is unexplained. In this sample the table shows about 430,000 clones, over 85% of which occur a single time. Less than 0.95% of the sample is held by the ten biggest clonotypes. Sequencing used peripheral blood. The receptors were gathered from a man between 18 and 29 years old with COVID-19, enrolled during active disease.

This clone has just a few counts. The chain uses TRBV24-1 and TRBJ2-2; 9 bases are a match to TRBD1. The CDR3 contains 14 residues. Germline lookup yields CDR1 KGHDR and CDR2 SFDVKD. J was trimmed by 6 bases and V by 5 bases; bases with no gene match: 3. This CDR3 is CATSAGTGSGELFF. For the CDR3, the DNA is TGTGCCACCAGTGCAGGGACAGGGTCCGGGGAGCTGTTTTTT.

As regards this clone: Other DNA sequences in this sample translate to the same CDR3. The V call is TRBV5-1, the J call TRBJ2-1; no clear D gene. CDR3 length: 14 residues. V shed 1 base and J shed 0 bases, with 5 bases lying between them. The V gene's germline CDR1 is SGHRS and CDR2 YFSETQ. The CDR3 nucleotides read TGCGCCAGCAGCTTGTTGAGCTCCTACAATGAGCAGTTCTTC. Its protein is CASSLLSSYNEQFF.

The chain recombines TRBV20-1 with TRBJ2-1; TRBD2 is a possible D gene (6 bases). Looked up from germline, CDR1 is DFQATT and CDR2 is SNEGSKA (reference sequence). The CDR3 loop spans 15 amino acids. Trimming cost V 3 bases and J 2 bases, with 14 bases left between them. This CDR3 is CSASDPGGAYNEQFF. The CDR3 nucleotides are TGCAGTGCTAGTGACCCGGGCGGGGCCTACAATGAGCAGTTCTTC.

The chain combines TRBV6-5 with TRBJ2-7, with TRBD1 identical over 8 bases. Germline CDR1 is MNHEY and CDR2 is SVGAGI. The length of the CDR3 is 14 residues. Trimming took 4 bases from V and 3 from J; bases not matched to a gene: 5. The CDR3 DNA reads TGTGCCAGCAGTTCTCGGACAGGGATCTACGAGCAGTACTTC. This codes for CASSSRTGIYEQYF.